This T cell receptor beta chain was identified in a study of control samples from healthy donors and cancer patients. Libraries were prepared by immunoSEQ multiplex PCR; TCRdb keeps only in-frame clonotypes and omits some of them. The table lists under 200,000 clones, 91% of them singletons. The CDR3 loop spans 15 amino acids. J was trimmed by 8 bases and V by 0 bases; bases with no gene match: 4. The germline gives CDR1 LGHNA, CDR2 YSLEER. The sequenced material came from blood. The chain employs TRBV4-3 and TRBJ1-6, with 7 bases fitting TRBD1. The clonotype comes from a woman in her twenties or thirties in good health. CDR3 DNA: TGCGCCAGCAGCCAAGACAGGGGGTCTGATTCACCCCTCCACTTT. As protein: CASSQDRGSDSPLHF.